Presented here are 13 T cell receptor beta chains from one specimen sequenced in a study of blood T cell repertoires in COVID-19. Only in-frame clones appear in the TCRdb table, and some are missing; sequencing was by immunoSEQ multiplex PCR. The table shows over 600,000 clones, with around 90% occurring only once. Sequenced sample: peripheral blood. The receptor source for this set is a woman under 30 with acute or convalescent COVID-19.

The genes are TRBV5-6 and TRBJ1-5; 8 bases fit TRBD1. V lost 4 bases to trimming and J lost 5 bases; unmatched junction nucleotides: 8. The CDR3 has 15 residues. The germline gives CDR1 SGHDT, CDR2 YYEEEE. The CDR3 reads CASSRGQGGYQPQHF. CDR3 nucleotide sequence: TGTGCCAGCAGCCGAGGACAGGGCGGATATCAGCCCCAGCATTTT.

This clone was counted between two and nine times. Other DNA sequences in this specimen translate into the identical CDR3. The chain recombines TRBV7-3 with TRBJ2-1; TRBD2 matches at 12 bases. V lost 5 bases, J lost 4 bases, and 3 bases stayed unmatched. This CDR3 has 15 amino acids. Germline CDR1 reads SGHTA; CDR2 reads FQGTGA. This CDR3 reads CASSLLAGGYNEQFF. The CDR3 region has the DNA TGTGCCAGCAGCCTCCTAGCGGGGGGGTACAATGAGCAGTTCTTC.

The V and J genes are TRBV7-6 and TRBJ1-1; possible D gene TRBD1, 6 bases. V was trimmed by 5 bases and J by 0 bases, leaving 19 bases between them. Germline V gene lookup returns CDR1 SGHVS and CDR2 FNYEAQ. This CDR3 comprises 17 residues. The CDR3 region is CASSPPLAGAMNTEAFF. CDR3 nucleotide sequence: TGTGCCAGCAGCCCTCCCCTCGCAGGGGCGATGAACACTGAAGCTTTCTTT.

The gene calls are TRBV4-3 and TRBJ1-1; D ambiguous. CDR1 is LGHNA and CDR2 is YSLEER in the germline V gene. V lost 1 base, J lost 8 bases, and 14 bases lay in between. The CDR3 is 14 amino acids. CDR3 sequence: CASSQGSGTEEAFF. The CDR3 DNA reads TGCGCCAGCAGCCAAGGTTCTGGAACAGAGGAAGCTTTCTTT.

This chain uses TRBV27 with TRBJ2-2, with 11 bases fitting TRBD2. CDR1 MNHEY and CDR2 SMNVEV come from the germline V gene (reference sequence). J was trimmed by 5 bases and V by 5 bases; bases with no gene match: 19. There are 20 residues in the CDR3. CDR3 residues: CASSPHPNLAGGFSTGELFF. The CDR3 region has the DNA TGTGCCAGCAGTCCCCACCCGAATCTAGCGGGGGGCTTCTCAACCGGGGAGCTGTTTTTT.

V usage is TRBV9 and J usage is TRBJ2-1; 7 bases align to TRBD2. The CDR3 spans 17 residues. The V and J ends lost 0 bases and 0 bases, in that order; junction bases with no gene match: 6. CDR1 and CDR2 (germline): SGDLS, YYNGEE. CDR3 sequence (DNA): TGTGCCAGCAGCGTAGGACCAGCGGGGAGCTCCTACAATGAGCAGTTCTTC. Residues: CASSVGPAGSSYNEQFF.

The CDR3 region is CASSVVSGNTEAFF. The CDR3 coding sequence is TGTGCCAGCAGCGTAGTATCGGGGAACACTGAAGCTTTCTTT. V usage is TRBV9 and J usage is TRBJ1-1; no clear D gene. The germline gives CDR1 SGDLS, CDR2 YYNGEE. The V end was cut by 0 bases, the J end by 1 base, with 7 bases between. The CDR3 totals 14 residues.

V usage is TRBV5-6 and J usage is TRBJ2-7; the D gene is possibly TRBD2 (5 bases). Trimming took 3 bases from V and 4 from J, leaving 8 bases between them. The CDR3 has 12 residues. Germline V gene data show CDR1 as SGHDT and CDR2 as YYEEEE. The CDR3 DNA sequence: TGTGCCAGCAGCTCGAGGACTTACGAGCAGTACTTC. Translating gives CASSSRTYEQYF.

This chain connects TRBV9 to TRBJ1-3; tentatively, D is TRBD1 (6 bases). With 1 base removed from V and 8 bases from J, the gap between germline ends came to 16 bases. In germline, CDR1 is SGDLS, CDR2 YYNGEE. The CDR3 is 15 residues long. CDR3 protein: CASSVTYRQADTIYF. The CDR3 nucleotides read TGTGCCAGCAGCGTAACCTACCGACAGGCTGACACCATATATTTT.

V and J are TRBV6-1 and TRBJ1-5; perhaps TRBD1 as D (5 bases). The V end was cut by 2 bases, the J end by 5 bases, with 7 bases between. This CDR3 spans 13 amino acids. Looked up from germline, CDR1 is MNHNS and CDR2 is SASEGT. The CDR3 here is CASSEQGHQPQHF. DNA for the CDR3: TGTGCCAGCAGTGAACAGGGCCATCAGCCCCAGCATTTT.

This chain connects TRBV6-5 to TRBJ2-1; D possibly corresponds to TRBD1 (5 bases). The V end lost 3 bases, the J end lost 6 bases, and 12 bases lay between the germline ends. Per germline, CDR1 MNHEY and CDR2 SVGAGI. The CDR3 contains 14 residues. The CDR3: CASSYIWGRNEQFF. The CDR3 nucleotides read TGTGCCAGCAGTTATATCTGGGGCCGCAATGAGCAGTTCTTC.

The count of this clone is one. V gene TRBV28 combines with J gene TRBJ1-2; D is uncertain. Per germline, CDR1 MDHEN and CDR2 SYDVKM. The CDR3 loop spans 13 amino acids. Trimming took off 3 bases at V and 7 bases at J, with 12 bases between the two ends. CDR3 nucleotide sequence: TGTGCCAGCAGTTTTAGAGGGATCGGTGGCTACACCTTC. Translated, it gives CASSFRGIGGYTF.

This clone was observed a handful of times. J is TRBJ1-1 and V is TRBV21-1; the table's D call, TRBD1, has no DNA check behind it. TRBV21-1 is classified as a pseudogene. There are 17 residues in the CDR3. CDR3 amino acids: CASSKVQQGRGDTEAFF. CDR3 nucleotide sequence: TGTGCCAGCAGCAAGGTACAACAGGGGCGCGGGGACACTGAAGCTTTCTTT.